The present entry profiles one T cell receptor (beta chain) with its context. What it binds is unknown. This sample stems from a study of cytomegalovirus exposure and HLA in healthy donors. General study results and limits: There were a few CMV-associated chains whose specificity for CMV antigens was confirmed in vitro.

The CDR3 consists of 13 residues. Looked up from germline, CDR1 is MNHEY and CDR2 is SMNVEV (reference sequence). Losses at the gene ends were 8 bases for V and 4 bases for J; bases not matched to a gene: 3. This PCR relied on a set of 60 Vbeta primers and 13 Jbeta primers. Sequenced by immunoSEQ multiplex PCR; TCRdb stores in-frame clones only, minus some. The sample records about 190,000 clones, around 67% being singletons. The chain couples TRBV27 to TRBJ2-2; 8 bases line up with TRBD1. The sequence was obtained from a woman under 40 in good health and CMV-seropositive. The sequenced material came from PBMCs. CDR3 DNA: TGTGCCAGCGGCGACAGGGGCACCGGGGAGCTGTTTTTT. This codes for CASGDRGTGELFF.